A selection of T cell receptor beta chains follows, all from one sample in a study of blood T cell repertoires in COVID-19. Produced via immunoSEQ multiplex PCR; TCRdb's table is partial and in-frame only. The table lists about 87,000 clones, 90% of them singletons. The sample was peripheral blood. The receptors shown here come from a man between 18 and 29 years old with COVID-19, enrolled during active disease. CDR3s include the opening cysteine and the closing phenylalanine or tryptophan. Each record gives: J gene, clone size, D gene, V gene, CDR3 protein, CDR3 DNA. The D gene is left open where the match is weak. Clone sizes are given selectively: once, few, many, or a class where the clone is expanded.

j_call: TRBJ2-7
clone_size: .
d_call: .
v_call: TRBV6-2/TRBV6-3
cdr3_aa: CASSYGTYYEQYF
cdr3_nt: TGTGCCAGCAGTTACGGGACTTACTACGAGCAGTACTTC

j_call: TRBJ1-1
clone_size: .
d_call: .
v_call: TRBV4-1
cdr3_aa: CASSHLLRDTEAFF
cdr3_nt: TGCGCCAGCAGCCATTTACTGAGGGACACTGAAGCTTTCTTT

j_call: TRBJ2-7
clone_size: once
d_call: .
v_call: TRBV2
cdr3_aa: CASSVGGSSYEQYF
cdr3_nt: TGTGCCAGCAGTGTTGGAGGGAGCTCCTACGAGCAGTACTTC

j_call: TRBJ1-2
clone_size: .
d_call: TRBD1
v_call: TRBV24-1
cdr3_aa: CATRGTGEDYGYTF
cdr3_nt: TGTGCCACCAGGGGAACAGGGGAAGACTATGGCTACACCTTC

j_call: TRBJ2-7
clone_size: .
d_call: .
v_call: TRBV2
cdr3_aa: CASRPGDEQYF
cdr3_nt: TGTGCCAGCAGGCCCGGGGACGAGCAGTACTTC

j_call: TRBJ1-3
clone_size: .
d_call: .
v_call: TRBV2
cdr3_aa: CASSELVSGNTIYF
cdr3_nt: TGTGCCAGCAGCGAACTCGTATCTGGAAACACCATATATTTT

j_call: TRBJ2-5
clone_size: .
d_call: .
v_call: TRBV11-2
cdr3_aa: CASSLALTGWETQYF
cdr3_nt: TGTGCCAGCAGCTTAGCTCTTACAGGGTGGGAGACCCAGTACTTC

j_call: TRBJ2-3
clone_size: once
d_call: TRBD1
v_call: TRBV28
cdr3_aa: CASKGQSADTQYF
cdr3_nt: TGTGCCAGCAAGGGACAGTCCGCAGATACGCAGTATTTT

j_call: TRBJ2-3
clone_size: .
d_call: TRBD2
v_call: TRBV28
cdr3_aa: CASSLWREGQDTQYF
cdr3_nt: TGTGCCAGCAGTTTATGGCGGGAGGGCCAAGATACGCAGTATTTT

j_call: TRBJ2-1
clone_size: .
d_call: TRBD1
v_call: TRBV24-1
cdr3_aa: CATSDYGRGQTYNEQFF
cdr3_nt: TGTGCCACCAGTGATTATGGCCGGGGACAGACTTACAATGAGCAGTTCTTC

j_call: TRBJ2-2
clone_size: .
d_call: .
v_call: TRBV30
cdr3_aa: CAWSMNARGELFF
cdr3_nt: TGTGCCTGGAGTATGAACGCTAGGGGGGAGCTGTTTTTT

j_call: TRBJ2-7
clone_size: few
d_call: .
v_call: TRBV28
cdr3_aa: CASSFFYEQYF
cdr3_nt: TGTGCCAGCAGTTTCTTCTACGAGCAGTACTTC